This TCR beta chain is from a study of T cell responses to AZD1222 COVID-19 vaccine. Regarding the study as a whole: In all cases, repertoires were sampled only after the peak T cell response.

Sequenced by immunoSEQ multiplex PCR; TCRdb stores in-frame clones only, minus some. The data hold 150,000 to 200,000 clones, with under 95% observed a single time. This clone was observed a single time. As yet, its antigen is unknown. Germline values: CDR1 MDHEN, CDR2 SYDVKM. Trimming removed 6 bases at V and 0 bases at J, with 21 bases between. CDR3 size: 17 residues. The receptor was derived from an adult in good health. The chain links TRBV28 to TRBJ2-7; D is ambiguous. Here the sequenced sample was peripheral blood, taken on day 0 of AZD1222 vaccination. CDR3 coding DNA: TGTGCCAGCAGCTTTCCTTGGACCGTACCGAGCTCCTACGAGCAGTACTTC. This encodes CASSFPWTVPSSYEQYF.